The next 12 T cell receptor beta chains were all read from a single sample in a study of cytotoxic CD8 clonotypes in ibrutinib-treated CLL. Using immunoSEQ multiplex PCR, the repertoire was profiled, and TCRdb retains in-frame clones only, with some absent. The sample has more than 200,000 clones, roughly 70% seen once. The sequencing used PBMCs, collected after 24 months of ibrutinib treatment. The receptor set was obtained from a human donor with chronic lymphocytic leukemia.

The J gene is TRBJ2-7, the V gene TRBV11-3; D not resolved. Between the trimmed V and J ends, which lost 5 bases and 4 bases, there was a span of 9 bases. Per germline, CDR1 SGHNT and CDR2 YENEEA. This CDR3 spans 12 amino acids. CDR3 bases: TGTGCCAGCAGCATCGACGGGTACGAGCAGTACTTC. Protein: CASSIDGYEQYF.

The rearrangement links TRBV19 to TRBJ2-5; a weak D match, TRBD2 (6 bases). The CDR3 is 14 residues long. CDR1 and CDR2 (germline): LNHDA, SQIVND (reference sequence). Trimming removed 6 bases from V and 5 bases from J, with 16 bases in between. The CDR3 spells CASSTDTGGETQYF. In nucleotides, the CDR3 is TGTGCCAGTAGCACGGACACTGGGGGGGAGACCCAGTACTTC.

The gene calls are TRBV9 and TRBJ2-5; 9 bases fit TRBD1. This CDR3 contains 15 residues. Germline-derived CDR1 and CDR2 are SGDLS and YYNGEE. V dropped 3 bases and J dropped 5; count of bases not matched to a gene: 8. The CDR3 reads CASSAIQGAMETQYF. CDR3 DNA: TGTGCCAGCAGCGCGATACAGGGGGCGATGGAGACCCAGTACTTC.

This chain links TRBV7-8 with TRBJ2-7; D may match TRBD1 or TRBD2 (5 bases each). From germline, CDR1 is SGHVS and CDR2 FQNEAQ. The ends were cut back, 5 bases at V and 7 bases at J, with 9 bases in the middle. The CDR3 sequence is 11 residues long. CDR3 coding DNA: TGTGCCAGCAGCCCGGGACCGGAGCAGTACTTC. It codes for CASSPGPEQYF.

This rearrangement joins TRBV7-2 to TRBJ1-4; D gene unclear. The CDR3 has 13 amino acids. Germline V gene sequence: CDR1 SGHTA, CDR2 FQGNSA. Trimming took 4 bases from V and 12 from J, leaving 15 bases between them. This chain's CDR3 is CASSSLLQGELFF. The CDR3 bases are TGTGCCAGCAGCTCTCTCCTACAAGGTGAACTGTTTTTT.

The chain employs TRBV10-3 and TRBJ1-1, with D maybe TRBD1 (6 bases). Germline V gene data show CDR1 as ENHRY and CDR2 as SYGVKD. There are 13 residues in the CDR3. Deletions cut 6 bases from V and 1 base from J, with 9 bases between. The CDR3: CAIRDRSNTEAFF. The CDR3, as DNA: TGTGCCATCAGGGACAGATCGAACACTGAAGCTTTCTTT.

V and J are TRBV28 and TRBJ2-2; weak D call: TRBD2 (6 bases). Germline V gene lookup returns CDR1 MDHEN and CDR2 SYDVKM. V was pared by 5 bases and J by 4 bases, with 17 bases between. The CDR3 extends over 16 amino acids. CDR3 nucleotides: TGTGCCAGCAGTCTAGAGGAGGACTACCCCACCGGGGAGCTGTTTTTT. Translation: CASSLEEDYPTGELFF. Filled out from reference TRBV28 and TRBJ2-2, the complete variable domain reads DVKVTQSSRYLVKRTGEKVFLECVQDMDHENMFWYRQDPGLGLRLIYFSYDVKMKEKGDIPEGYSVSREKKERFSLILESASTNQTSMYLCASSLEEDYPTGELFFGEGSRLTVL.

The chain combines TRBV11-2 with TRBJ2-1; 9 bases are a match to TRBD2. The CDR3 sequence is 14 residues long. The V gene end was trimmed by 5 bases and the J gene end by 9 bases; junction bases not matched to a gene: 8. Germline V gene lookup returns CDR1 SGHAT and CDR2 FQNNGV. The CDR3 loop is CASSLGLAGIEQFF. The CDR3 DNA reads as TGTGCCAGCAGCCTGGGACTAGCTGGAATTGAGCAGTTCTTC.

This clone came up a few times. The chain carries TRBV7-9 and TRBJ1-4; D not resolved. The CDR3 is 12 residues long. Between the trimmed V and J ends, which lost 4 bases and 5 bases, there was a span of 5 bases. The germline CDR1 and CDR2 sequences are SEHNR and FQNEAQ (reference sequence). CDR3: CASSSVNEKLFF. For the CDR3, the DNA is TGTGCCAGCAGCTCGGTCAATGAAAAACTGTTTTTT.

The chain couples TRBV5-1 to TRBJ2-2, with TRBD1 matching over 7 bases. Germline CDR1 reads SGHRS; CDR2 reads YFSETQ. The CDR3 length is 14 residues. J gave up 6 bases and V 3 bases, and 5 bases lay outside the gene matches. CDR3 nucleotides: TGCGCCAGCAGCTCCACGACAGGGTCCGGGGAGCTGTTTTTT. This codes for CASSSTTGSGELFF.

The chain is built from TRBV27 and TRBJ2-7; D gene ambiguous. There are 13 residues in the CDR3. The germline V gene encodes CDR1 MNHEY and CDR2 SMNVEV (reference sequence). V lost 5 bases to trimming and J lost 3 bases, with 11 bases between them. The CDR3 DNA reads TGTGCCAGCAGTACCCTGGGAAGCTACGAGCAGTACTTC. This encodes CASSTLGSYEQYF.

The chain links TRBV6-5 to TRBJ2-5; D gene ambiguous. V was trimmed by 4 bases and J by 2 bases, leaving 17 bases between them. The CDR3 runs to 16 residues. CDR1 MNHEY and CDR2 SVGAGI come from the germline V gene. The CDR3 DNA is TGTGCCAGCAGTTCCACCTGGGCCCGGCGGCAAGAGACCCAGTACTTC. Protein product: CASSSTWARRQETQYF.